The 7 T cell receptor beta chains below come from one sample, sequenced in a study of cytomegalovirus exposure and HLA in healthy donors. Vbeta (60) and Jbeta (13) primers were used in the PCR. Assay: immunoSEQ multiplex PCR; the TCRdb copy retains only in-frame clones and omits some. The table for this sample gives 150,000 to 200,000 clones. Sequencing used PBMCs. The receptor set was obtained from a man in his thirties or forties in good health and CMV-seronegative.

The rearrangement links TRBV7-2 to TRBJ1-2, with 11 bases that match TRBD1. The length of the CDR3 is 17 residues. V lost 4 bases to trimming and J lost 7 bases; unmatched junction nucleotides: 14. Germline V CDR1 and CDR2: SGHTA, FQGNSA. This CDR3 reads CASSSRIAGQGGSGYTF. The DNA of the CDR3 is TGTGCCAGCAGCTCGCGAATCGCGGGACAGGGGGGGAGTGGCTACACCTTC.

The chain carries TRBV25-1 and TRBJ2-7, with 12 nucleotides matching TRBD2. CDR1 is MGHDK, CDR2 SYGVNS, per germline. CDR3 length: 15 amino acids. V lost 2 bases, J lost 3 bases, and 2 bases stayed unmatched. CDR3 in DNA: TGTGCCAGCAGTGAAAGACTAGCGGGAGTCTACGAGCAGTACTTC. Translation gives CASSERLAGVYEQYF.

This chain joins TRBV28 and TRBJ1-2, with D maybe TRBD1 (5 bases). This CDR3 comprises 13 residues. Deletions cut 5 bases from V and 6 bases from J, with 13 bases between. Germline V gene lookup returns CDR1 MDHEN and CDR2 SYDVKM. CDR3 residues: CASSGAGEDGYTF. CDR3 sequence (DNA): TGTGCCAGCAGTGGGGCGGGGGAAGATGGCTACACCTTC.

The rearrangement uses TRBV5-1 and TRBJ2-2; no clear D. Looked up from germline, CDR1 is SGHRS and CDR2 is YFSETQ. This CDR3 contains 14 residues. Trimming pared 1 base from V and 2 bases from J, leaving 6 bases between. The CDR3 DNA is TGCGCCAGCAGCTTGAGAGGAAACACCGGGGAGCTGTTTTTT. Amino acids: CASSLRGNTGELFF.

The chain carries TRBV5-4 and TRBJ1-3; the D is unclear. Germline loops: CDR1 SGHNT, CDR2 YYREEE (reference sequence). V lost 0 bases and J 8 bases, leaving 3 bases between the germline ends. The CDR3 sequence is 11 residues long. The CDR3 region has the DNA TGTGCCAGCAGCTTGGGAGACACCATATATTTT. Translation gives CASSLGDTIYF.

The V and J genes are TRBV19 and TRBJ2-3; 13 nucleotides agree with TRBD2. The CDR3 runs 15 residues. Germline-derived CDR1 and CDR2 are LNHDA and SQIVND (reference sequence). V was clipped by 6 bases and J by 6 bases; unmatched bases: 6. CDR3 amino acids: CASRPTSGGADTQYF. The CDR3 nucleotides read TGTGCCAGTAGGCCTACTAGCGGGGGGGCTGATACGCAGTATTTT.

V is TRBV29-1 and J is TRBJ1-1; 9 nucleotides match TRBD1. Trimming took 3 bases from V and 4 from J; bases not matched to a gene: 3. CDR1 SQVTM and CDR2 ANQGSEA come from the germline V gene. The CDR3 totals 13 residues. CDR3 coding DNA: TGCAGCGTTGACGGACAGGGGAGCACTGAAGCTTTCTTT. This gives the protein CSVDGQGSTEAFF.